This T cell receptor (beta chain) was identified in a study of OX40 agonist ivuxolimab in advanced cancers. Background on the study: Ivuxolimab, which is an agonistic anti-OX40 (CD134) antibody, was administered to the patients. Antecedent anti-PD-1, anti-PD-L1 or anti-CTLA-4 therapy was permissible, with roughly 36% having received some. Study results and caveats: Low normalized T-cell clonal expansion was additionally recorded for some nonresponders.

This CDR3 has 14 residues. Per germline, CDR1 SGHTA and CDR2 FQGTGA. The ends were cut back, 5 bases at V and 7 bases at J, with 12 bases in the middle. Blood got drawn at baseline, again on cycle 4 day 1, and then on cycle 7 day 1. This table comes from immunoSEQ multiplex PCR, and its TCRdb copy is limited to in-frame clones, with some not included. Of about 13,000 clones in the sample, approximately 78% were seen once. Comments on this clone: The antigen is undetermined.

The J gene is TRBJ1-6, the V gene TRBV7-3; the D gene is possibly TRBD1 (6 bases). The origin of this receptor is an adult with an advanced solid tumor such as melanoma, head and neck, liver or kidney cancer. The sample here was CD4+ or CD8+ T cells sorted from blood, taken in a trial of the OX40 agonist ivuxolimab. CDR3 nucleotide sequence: TGTGCCAGCAGCCCTCAAGGGGGAAATTCACCCCTCCACTTT. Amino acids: CASSPQGGNSPLHF.